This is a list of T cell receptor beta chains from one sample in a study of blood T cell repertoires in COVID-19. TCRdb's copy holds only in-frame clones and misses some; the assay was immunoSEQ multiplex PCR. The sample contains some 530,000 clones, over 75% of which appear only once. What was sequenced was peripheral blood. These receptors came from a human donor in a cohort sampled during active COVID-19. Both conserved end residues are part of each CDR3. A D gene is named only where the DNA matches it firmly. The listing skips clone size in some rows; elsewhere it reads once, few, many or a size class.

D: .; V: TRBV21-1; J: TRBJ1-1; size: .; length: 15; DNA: TGTGCCAGCAGCAATTTACAGGGGTTGAACACTGAAGCTTTCTTT; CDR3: CASSNLQGLNTEAFF
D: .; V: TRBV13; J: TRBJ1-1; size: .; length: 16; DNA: TGTGCCAGCAGCATGTACGGACAGAACATGAACACTGAAGCTTTCTTT; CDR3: CASSMYGQNMNTEAFF
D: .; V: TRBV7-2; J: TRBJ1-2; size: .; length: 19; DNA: TGTGCCAGCAGCTTAGGTACGGGACGACAGACCTCGGGAGGGTATGGCTACACCTTC; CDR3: CASSLGTGRQTSGGYGYTF
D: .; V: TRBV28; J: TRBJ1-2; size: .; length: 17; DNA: TGTGCCAGCAGTTTAGGGCGGGGGATCGGCACTAACTATGGCTACACCTTC; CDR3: CASSLGRGIGTNYGYTF
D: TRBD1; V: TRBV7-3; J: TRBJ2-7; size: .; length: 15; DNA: TGTGCCAGCAGCTTCCCGGACAGGGGGCTCTACGAGCAGTACTTC; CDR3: CASSFPDRGLYEQYF
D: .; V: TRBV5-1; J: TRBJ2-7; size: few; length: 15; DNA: TGCGCCAGCAGCTTGACGGGGTTAGGCTCCTACGAGCAGTACTTC; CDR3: CASSLTGLGSYEQYF
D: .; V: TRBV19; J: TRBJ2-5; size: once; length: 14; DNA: TGTGCCAGTAGTGCAACAGGAGCACGGGAGACCCAGTACTTC; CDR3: CASSATGARETQYF
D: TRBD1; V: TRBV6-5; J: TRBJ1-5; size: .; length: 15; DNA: TGTGCCAGCAGTTACTCGGGGGACAGGAATCAGCCCCAGCATTTT; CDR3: CASSYSGDRNQPQHF
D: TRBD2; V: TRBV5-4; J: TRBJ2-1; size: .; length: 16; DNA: TGTGCCAGCAGCGCATTTTATAGCGGGAGGACCAATGAGCAGTTCTTC; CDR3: CASSAFYSGRTNEQFF
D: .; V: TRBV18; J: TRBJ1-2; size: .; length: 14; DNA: TGTGCCAGCTCACTGGGGGCAGCAATTAAAGGCTACACCTTC; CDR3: CASSLGAAIKGYTF